The present TCR beta chain was sequenced within a study of blood T cell repertoires in COVID-19. Across the study: COVID-19 samples from acute and convalescent phases originated in the United States, Italy and Spain. From T cells, B-cell-depleted T cells, or PBMCs came the material, which was cDNA or gDNA.

Original data processing: Estimates of nucleated cell counts were drawn from the amplification of reference gene primers. Produced via immunoSEQ multiplex PCR; TCRdb's table is partial and in-frame only. The D gene and trimming were derived from the DNA, and the V and J assignments and clone size from that table. Of about 300,000 clones in the sample, around 83% are singletons; the top ten hold 0.95% to 1.5%. This clone was seen only a few times. CDR3 size: 14 residues. The germline V gene encodes CDR1 LNHDA and CDR2 SQIVND (reference sequence). V dropped 3 bases and J dropped 1 base, with 9 bases sitting between them.

The TCR was taken from a woman aged 50 to 65 with acute or convalescent COVID-19. The specimen was peripheral blood. This chain connects TRBV19 to TRBJ1-1; weak D call: TRBD1 (5 bases). The CDR3: CASSIVGGNTEAFF. The CDR3 DNA is TGTGCCAGTAGTATTGTCGGGGGGAACACTGAAGCTTTCTTT.